What follows are 27 T cell receptor beta chains derived from one specimen sequenced in a study of regulatory T cells in long-lasting Graves disease. Building of the TCR beta libraries involved iRepertoire HTBI primers and Arm-PCR of CDR3 regions. Each CDR3 protein is one row after TCRdb ran MiXCR on the multiplex PCR reads. The profile shows around 400,000 distinct CDR3 sequences, around 24% of them singletons. Time point reported: persistent/refractory GD, antithyroid drugs over 5 years with positive TRAb. RNA isolated from PBMCs was used to make the TCR library. Sequencing used peripheral blood mononuclear cells (PBMCs), obtained when the disease was refractory, from a patient treated with antithyroid drugs. These receptors all come from a female donor with Graves disease.

This clonotype was counted ten times or more. The chain carries TRBV2 and TRBJ2-7; 7 bases agree with TRBD1. This CDR3 contains 16 residues. Germline lookup yields CDR1 SNHLY and CDR2 FYNNEI. After removal of 4 bases from V and 0 bases from J, the junction contained 9 bases not matched to a gene. The CDR3 DNA reads as TGTGCCAGCAGTGTCATGGGGGCAGGGGGCTCCTACGAGCAGTACTTC. As protein: CASSVMGAGGSYEQYF.

The rearrangement joins TRBV19 to TRBJ1-5; 9 bases match TRBD1. Germline CDR1 and CDR2: LNHDA and SQIVND (reference sequence). V lost 5 bases and J lost 5; bases outside the gene matches: 13. The CDR3 consists of 17 residues. The DNA for the CDR3 is TGTGCCAGTAGTGAAAAGGGACAGGGCATCTTACATCAGCCCCAGCATTTT. The encoded protein is CASSEKGQGILHQPQHF.

This clonotype was counted many times. The chain links TRBV6-1 to TRBJ1-5; the D is unclear. The germline V and J ends were trimmed by 8 bases and 1 base, with 15 bases remaining between them. CDR3 size: 15 residues. Germline CDR1 MNHNS, CDR2 SASEGT. The CDR3, as DNA: TGTGCCAGCTGCGCCACCGCGGGCAGCAATCAGCCCCAGCATTTT. Its translation is CASCATAGSNQPQHF.

This clonotype was picked up many times. The chain links TRBV12-3 or TRBV12-4 to TRBJ1-6; D perhaps matches TRBD1 (6 bases). The V and J ends lost 6 bases and 6 bases respectively, with 18 bases between them. This CDR3 is built from 16 residues. This chain's CDR3 is CASSRGETGFNSPLHF. CDR3 nucleotide sequence: TGTGCCAGCAGCCGAGGGGAGACAGGTTTTAATTCACCCCTCCACTTT.

This chain joins TRBV4-3 and TRBJ2-7; D not certain. Germline V gene lookup returns CDR1 LGHNA and CDR2 YSLEER. This CDR3 region has 15 residues. V was shortened by 0 bases and J by 2 bases, with 11 bases between the two germline ends. As DNA, the CDR3 is TGCGCCAGCAGCCAAGATCGTGAGATTCCCTACGAGCAGTACTTC. Translated, it gives CASSQDREIPYEQYF.

V usage is TRBV19 and J usage is TRBJ1-2; D might be TRBD1 (6 bases). Germline CDR1 reads LNHDA; CDR2 reads SQIVND (reference sequence). Trimming pared 5 bases from V and 4 bases from J, leaving 17 bases between. This CDR3 spans 15 amino acids. The CDR3 reads CASSRQETKTYGYTF. Written as DNA, the CDR3 is TGTGCCAGTAGTCGACAGGAGACAAAAACCTATGGCTACACCTTC. Variable domain in full (rest from reference TRBV19 and TRBJ1-2): DGGITQSPKYLFRKEGQNVTLSCEQNLNHDAMYWYRQDPGQGLRLIYYSQIVNDFQKGDIAEGYSVSREKKESFPLTVTSAQKNPTAFYLCASSRQETKTYGYTFGSGTRLTVV.

This clonotype was picked up many times. V usage is TRBV6-2 or TRBV6-3 and J usage is TRBJ2-7, with 12 bases lining up with TRBD2. With V trimmed by 4 bases and J by 6 bases, 4 bases remained unmatched. The CDR3 totals 14 residues. Germline V lookup: CDR1 MNHEY, CDR2 SVGEGT. The chain's CDR3 is CASSSTSGRSEQYF. The DNA for the CDR3 is TGTGCCAGCAGTTCGACTAGCGGGAGATCCGAGCAGTACTTC.

Ten or more counts support this clonotype. This rearrangement joins TRBV12-3 or TRBV12-4 to TRBJ2-5, with D perhaps assigned TRBD1 or TRBD2 (5 bases each). The length of the CDR3 is 15 residues. V was trimmed by 7 bases and J by 1 base, leaving 16 bases between them. CDR3 DNA: TGTGCCAGCACCCCCGTTATGGGGACCCAAGAGACCCAGTACTTC. Translation gives CASTPVMGTQETQYF.

This clonotype showed up just a few times. The chain joins TRBV19 to TRBJ1-2; D not resolved. Per the germline V gene, CDR1 is LNHDA and CDR2 is SQIVND (reference sequence). The CDR3 totals 15 residues. The V end was cut by 7 bases, the J end by 8 bases, with 23 bases between. The CDR3 DNA is TGTGCCAGTACTAGATCGGGCCCGGGTATTTACGGCTACACCTTC. This encodes CASTRSGPGIYGYTF.

This clonotype was recorded a few times. The rearrangement uses TRBV7-2 and TRBJ2-4, with 9 bases that match TRBD2. This CDR3 has 15 residues. Trimming at V came to 6 bases and at J to 1 base, leaving 4 bases not matched to a gene. Germline CDR1 and CDR2: SGHTA and FQGNSA. CDR3 nucleotides: TGTGCCAGCAGGGCGGGAGGGCCGGCCAAAAACATTCAGTACTTC. Its protein product is CASRAGGPAKNIQYF.

This clonotype came up a few times. The chain combines TRBV6-1 with TRBJ2-7, with D perhaps given as TRBD1 or TRBD2 (7 bases each). CDR3 length: 15 amino acids. Germline V lookup: CDR1 MNHNS, CDR2 SASEGT. V lost 6 bases, J lost 6 bases, and 21 bases lay in between. In nucleotides, the CDR3 is TGTGCCAGCAGCTATGGGACAGCGGGGTCGGGCGAGCAGTACTTC. Translating gives CASSYGTAGSGEQYF.

In its sample, this clonotype was seen a few times. The genes are TRBV7-2 and TRBJ2-7; D is possibly TRBD2 (5 bases). Trimming pared 3 bases from V and 4 bases from J, leaving 16 bases between. The germline V gene has CDR1 SGHTA and CDR2 FQGNSA. The CDR3 runs 15 residues. CDR3 region: CASSFTGIDLYEQYF. The CDR3, as DNA: TGTGCCAGCAGCTTTACCGGGATAGACCTATACGAGCAGTACTTC.

V usage is TRBV20-1 and J usage is TRBJ2-2; D is unresolved. The CDR3 contains 13 residues. Trimming took 3 bases from V and 0 from J, leaving 5 bases between them. CDR1 is DFQATT and CDR2 is SNEGSKA in the germline V gene (reference sequence). In DNA, the CDR3 is TGCAGTGCTAGTTCAACGAACACCGGGGAGCTGTTTTTT. It codes for CSASSTNTGELFF.

There are many counts of this clonotype. V gene TRBV2 combines with J gene TRBJ2-4; D is possibly TRBD1 or TRBD2 (5 bases each). From germline, CDR1 is SNHLY and CDR2 FYNNEI. This CDR3 is built from 15 residues. V gave up 6 bases and J gave up 3 bases, with 15 bases separating them. DNA for the CDR3: TGTGCCAGCAGGGGGACGGCAGTGGTCAAAAACATTCAGTACTTC. This codes for CASRGTAVVKNIQYF.

The chain combines TRBV20-1 with TRBJ1-6; D unresolved. CDR1 is DFQATT, CDR2 SNEGSKA, per germline (reference sequence). With 7 bases removed from V and 5 bases from J, the gap between germline ends came to 21 bases. This CDR3 is built from 16 residues. CDR3 nucleotides: TGCAGTGTTACACGAGACTCCCCCTGGGATAATTCACCCCTCCACTTT. Protein: CSVTRDSPWDNSPLHF.

This clonotype has only a few counts. A much larger clone sits a single nucleotide away, making a read error possible. The chain joins TRBV20-1 to TRBJ2-5, with unresolved D. Germline V gene lookup returns CDR1 DFQATT and CDR2 SNEGSKA (reference sequence). The CDR3 is 12 amino acids. The CDR3 sequence is CSASLDQETQCF. For the CDR3, the DNA is TGCAGTGCTAGTCTGGACCAAGAGACCCAGTGCTTC.

V is TRBV2 and J is TRBJ2-2; 9 bases map to TRBD2. Germline trimming cut 4 bases from V and 4 bases from J; bases unmatched to any gene: 4. Germline CDR1 SNHLY, CDR2 FYNNEI. This CDR3 comprises 15 residues. CDR3 protein: CASSALAGPTGELFF. CDR3 coding DNA: TGTGCCAGCAGTGCGCTAGCGGGACCCACCGGGGAGCTGTTTTTT.

This clonotype came up many times. CDR3 in DNA: TGTGCCAGCAGTTACTCGACTTCCAGGGTAATGAACACTGAAGCTTTCTTT. Amino acid sequence: CASSYSTSRVMNTEAFF. The chain is built from TRBV6-5 and TRBJ1-1; perhaps TRBD1 as D (5 bases). V was trimmed by 0 bases and J by 0 bases, leaving 14 bases between them. Germline V CDR1 and CDR2: MNHEY, SVGAGI. The CDR3 has 17 residues.

This clonotype has a count of ten or more. At one of its ends the junction is not consistent with the germline gene, which may arise from a read error. The chain links TRBV28 to TRBJ1-2, with TRBD1 matching over 7 bases. From germline, CDR1 is MDHEN and CDR2 SYDVKM. The CDR3 loop spans 12 amino acids. The DNA for the CDR3 is TGCGCCAGCAGCCGGGACAGCTATGGCTACACCTTC. Amino acid sequence: CASSRDSYGYTF.

The V and J genes are TRBV14 and TRBJ1-1; no firm D call. Trimming stripped 4 bases from V and 4 bases from J, with 13 bases between. Germline CDR1 and CDR2: SGHDN and FVKESK. The CDR3 contains 14 residues. CDR3 bases: TGTGCCAGCAGCCCTATGACGATGGGCACTGAAGCTTTCTTT. Its translation: CASSPMTMGTEAFF.

V and J are TRBV30 and TRBJ1-6; D unclear. Germline assignment: CDR1 GTSNPN and CDR2 SVGIG (reference sequence). CDR3 length: 13 residues. The V gene lost 3 bases and the J gene lost 8 bases, with 11 bases spanning the gap. DNA for the CDR3: TGTGCCTGGAGCGAAACAGTGGATTCACCCCTCCACTTT. Translation gives CAWSETVDSPLHF.

The gene calls are TRBV19 and TRBJ2-2, with D unresolved. CDR3 length: 15 amino acids. The V and J ends lost 3 bases and 6 bases respectively, with 14 bases between them. Germline V gives CDR1 LNHDA, CDR2 SQIVND (reference sequence). The CDR3 nucleotides are TGTGCCAGTAGTATTACAGTAACCCACCCCGGGGAGCTGTTTTTT. Encoded protein: CASSITVTHPGELFF.

This clonotype was observed many times. The chain is built from TRBV6-1 and TRBJ1-2, with D possibly TRBD1 on 5 matching bases. This CDR3 spans 13 amino acids. Germline V gives CDR1 MNHNS, CDR2 SASEGT. The V and J ends lost 6 bases and 4 bases respectively, with 12 bases between them. Here the CDR3 reads CASRPPGGYGYTF. CDR3 nucleotide sequence: TGTGCCAGCAGACCCCCCGGGGGCTATGGCTACACCTTC.

The chain couples TRBV2 to TRBJ1-1, with 10 bases matching TRBD1. The germline V gene has CDR1 SNHLY and CDR2 FYNNEI. The CDR3 contains 12 residues. Trimming cost V 6 bases and J 6 bases; bases outside gene matches: 1. The CDR3 loop is CASRGQGPEAFF. For the CDR3, the DNA is TGTGCCAGCAGGGGACAGGGGCCTGAAGCTTTCTTT.

The table lists this clonotype with a few counts. The rearrangement links TRBV10-3 to TRBJ2-2, with D uncertain. The germline gives CDR1 ENHRY, CDR2 SYGVKD. V was pared by 2 bases and J by 3 bases, with 4 bases between. The CDR3 extends over 13 amino acids. CDR3 amino acids: CAISEGHTGELFF. The CDR3 nucleotides read TGTGCCATCAGTGAGGGGCACACCGGGGAGCTGTTTTTT.

The rearrangement joins TRBV19 to TRBJ2-1; 7 positions match TRBD2. V trimming: 5 bases; J trimming: 2 bases; junction bases outside the gene matches: 15. Looked up from germline, CDR1 is LNHDA and CDR2 is SQIVND (reference sequence). The CDR3 runs to 18 residues. This CDR3 is CASSSPSGGGIAYNEQFF. Written as DNA, the CDR3 is TGTGCCAGTAGTTCCCCGTCGGGCGGGGGAATCGCCTACAATGAGCAGTTCTTC.

This clonotype was seen a handful of times. The chain links TRBV28 to TRBJ2-2; 8 bases agree with TRBD1. This CDR3 spans 16 amino acids. The ends lost 5 bases at V and 0 bases at J; junction bases unmatched: 5. The germline V gene has CDR1 MDHEN and CDR2 SYDVKM. DNA for the CDR3: TGTGCCAGCAGTAAGGACAGGGCGCCGAACACCGGGGAGCTGTTTTTT. Translating it yields CASSKDRAPNTGELFF.